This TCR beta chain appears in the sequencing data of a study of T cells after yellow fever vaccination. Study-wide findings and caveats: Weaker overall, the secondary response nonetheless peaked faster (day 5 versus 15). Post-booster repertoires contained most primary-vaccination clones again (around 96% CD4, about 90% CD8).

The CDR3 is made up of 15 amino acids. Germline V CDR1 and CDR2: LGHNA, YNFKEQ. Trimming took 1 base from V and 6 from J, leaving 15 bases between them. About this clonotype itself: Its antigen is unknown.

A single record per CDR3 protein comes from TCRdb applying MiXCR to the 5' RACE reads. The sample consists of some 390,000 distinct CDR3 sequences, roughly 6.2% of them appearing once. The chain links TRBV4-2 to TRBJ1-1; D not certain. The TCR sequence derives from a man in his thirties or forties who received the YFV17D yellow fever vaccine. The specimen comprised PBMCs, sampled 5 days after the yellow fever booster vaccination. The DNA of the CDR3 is TGTGCCAGCAGCCAAGCTCATAAGGCTAAGGCTGAAGCTTTCTTT. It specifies CASSQAHKAKAEAFF.